Below, one T cell receptor (beta chain) is given with its context. Its antigen is still unknown. This entry belongs to a study of shared clonotypes between healthy human individuals. In the study overall: Each donor had three CD4 naive, three CD4 memory, two CD8 naive and one CD8 memory plate.

Findings and limits, study-wide: The expectation was that sequencing depth would affect clonotype sharing among donors. In having few donors, the study represented limited genetic and exposure-history diversity.

Clones were sequenced by immunoSEQ multiplex PCR, and TCRdb holds only the in-frame ones, with some missing. The sample carries about 2 million clones, roughly 96% recorded once. CDR1 is ENHRY and CDR2 is SYGVKD in the germline V gene. The CDR3 length is 16 residues. V lost 0 bases, J lost 6 bases, and 18 bases lay in between. The sample consisted of naive CD4+ T cells sorted from blood. Subset described: CD45RA+ positively selected. The TCR comes from a man younger than 35 in good health. V is TRBV10-3 and J is TRBJ2-7, with D possibly being TRBD1 or TRBD2 (6 bases each). The CDR3 spells CAISESKGGLTSEQYF. The CDR3 DNA reads as TGTGCCATCAGTGAGTCGAAGGGGGGCCTCACCTCCGAGCAGTACTTC.